Listed here are 20 T cell receptor beta chains from one sample, sequenced in a study of post-analysis software for immune sequencing data. Study-level results: Four or five TRBV segments were more frequent in patients than controls; TRBV5-6, TRBV5-1 and TRBV20-1 belonged to this group.

Unique molecular identifiers were present in the TCR beta cDNA libraries. A single record per CDR3 protein comes from TCRdb applying MiXCR to the PCR reads. This sample carries hundreds of thousands of distinct CDR3 sequences, around 40% of them seen once, and the ten largest clones take around 10%. These receptors' targets are unknown. The sequenced sample was blood. The origin of the receptors is a girl aged 5 to 17 with multiple sclerosis.

The rearrangement joins TRBV7-9 to TRBJ1-1, with D perhaps matching TRBD1 (6 bases). This CDR3 spans 13 amino acids. Trimming removed 5 bases from V and 4 bases from J, with 11 bases in between. The germline CDR1 and CDR2 sequences are SEHNR and FQNEAQ (reference sequence). The CDR3 loop reads CASSLRGSTEAFF. The CDR3 nucleotides read TGTGCCAGCAGCCTCAGGGGCAGCACTGAAGCTTTCTTT. Based on the CDR3 plus reference TRBV7-9 and TRBJ1-1, the full variable domain is DTGVSQNPRHKITKRGQNVTFRCDPISEHNRLYWYRQTLGQGPEFLTYFQNEAQLEKSRLLSDRFSAERPKGSFSTLEIQRTEQGDSAMYLCASSLRGSTEAFFGQGTRLTVV.

Ten or more counts support this clonotype. The rearrangement joins TRBV11-2 to TRBJ1-2, with 7 bases aligning to TRBD1. Germline CDR1 SGHAT, CDR2 FQNNGV. V lost 5 bases to trimming and J lost 8 bases; unmatched junction nucleotides: 11. CDR3 size: 14 residues. CDR3 region: CASSTTQGGRGYTF. CDR3 sequence (DNA): TGTGCCAGCAGCACTACCCAGGGGGGGAGAGGCTACACCTTC.

V and J are TRBV10-1 and TRBJ2-7; 9 bases agree with TRBD2. CDR3 length: 14 residues. Germline V gene lookup returns CDR1 WNHNN and CDR2 SYGVQD (reference sequence). With 3 bases clipped from V and 3 bases from J, the junction kept 3 bases outside the gene matches. CDR3 bases: TGCGCCAGCAGTGATGTGACTAGCGGCTACGAGCAGTACTTC. Protein: CASSDVTSGYEQYF.

V is TRBV28 and J is TRBJ2-5, with 7 bases identical to TRBD2. The DNA end lines up better with TRBJ2-7; the J call may be wrong. The CDR3 has 19 residues. CDR1 and CDR2 (germline): MDHEN, SYDVKM. CDR3 coding DNA: TGTGCCAGCAGTCCGAGGAAACTAGCGCCTAGTCCCTCACCCTACGAGCAGTACTTC. Its translation: CASSPRKLAPSPSPYEQYF.

V is TRBV29-1 and J is TRBJ1-2; 11 bases line up with TRBD1. The V and J ends lost 2 bases and 5 bases, in that order; junction bases with no gene match: 7. Germline V lookup: CDR1 SQVTM, CDR2 ANQGSEA. The length of the CDR3 is 15 residues. The CDR3 sequence: CSVEIRTGGSYGYTF. CDR3 DNA: TGCAGCGTTGAAATTAGGACAGGGGGCTCTTATGGCTACACCTTC.

This chain connects TRBV20-1 to TRBJ2-1, with 8 positions matching TRBD2. The germline V gene encodes CDR1 DFQATT and CDR2 SNEGSKA (reference sequence). This CDR3 has 16 residues. Losses at the gene ends were 5 bases for V and 0 bases for J; bases not matched to a gene: 9. The DNA for the CDR3 is TGCAGTGCTCTCACCCGGGAGGGCGCCTCCTACAATGAGCAGTTCTTC. This sequence encodes CSALTREGASYNEQFF.

The rearrangement joins TRBV20-1 to TRBJ1-6, with 8 bases that match TRBD1. V gave up 3 bases and J gave up 11 bases; unmatched junction bases: 12. This CDR3 is 15 amino acids long. The germline V gene has CDR1 DFQATT and CDR2 SNEGSKA (reference sequence). The CDR3 DNA reads TGCAGTGCTAGGGGGACAGGTTTCGGCGAGGCACCCCTCCACTTT. The encoded protein is CSARGTGFGEAPLHF.

This clonotype occurred a few times. Mismatch with germline at one junction end may stem from a read error. This chain connects TRBV12-3 or TRBV12-4 to TRBJ2-5, with 10 bases lining up with TRBD1. The CDR3 has 14 amino acids. The CDR3 DNA sequence: TGTGCCTGCAGTAGACAGGGGGCTGGAGAGACCCAGTACTTC. As protein: CACSRQGAGETQYF.

In regard to this clonotype: The germline gene is not matched at one end of the junction; a read error may be the cause. This chain connects TRBV7-2 to TRBJ1-2; possibly TRBD1 for D (6 bases). CDR3 size: 13 residues. Germline V CDR1 and CDR2: SGHTA, FQGNSA. CDR3 DNA sequence: TGTGCCGGCAGCTTAGATTGGGGGCAGGGCTACACCTTC. The encoded protein is CAGSLDWGQGYTF.

The rearrangement uses TRBV12-3 or TRBV12-4 and TRBJ2-3, with a weak D call TRBD2 (5 bases). The CDR3 is made up of 16 amino acids. Trimming stripped 5 bases from V and 1 base from J, with 16 bases between. This CDR3 reads CASSRTLVWGTDTQYF. The CDR3 bases are TGTGCCAGCAGTCGAACACTAGTTTGGGGCACAGATACGCAGTATTTT.

The genes are TRBV14 and TRBJ2-1, with 8 bases lining up with TRBD2. CDR1 is SGHDN and CDR2 is FVKESK in the germline V gene. V gave up 2 bases and J gave up 1 base; unmatched junction bases: 4. The CDR3 runs to 16 residues. This CDR3 reads CASSQQAGESYNEQFF. The CDR3 bases are TGTGCCAGCAGCCAACAAGCGGGAGAGTCCTACAATGAGCAGTTCTTC.

This clonotype was counted between two and nine times. Germline is not matched at one junction end, which may reflect a read error. The chain employs TRBV20-1 and TRBJ2-1; TRBD2 agrees at 8 bases. The CDR3 covers 14 residues. Germline V gives CDR1 DFQATT, CDR2 SNEGSKA (reference sequence). CDR3 sequence: CSASGRASHNEQFF. The CDR3 DNA sequence: TGCAGTGCTAGCGGGAGGGCCTCCCACAATGAGCAGTTCTTC.

The chain employs TRBV7-6 and TRBJ2-7; D is undetermined. Deletions cut 5 bases from V and 6 bases from J, with 8 bases between. The CDR3 totals 11 residues. Germline CDR1 SGHVS, CDR2 FNYEAQ. For the CDR3, the DNA is TGTGCCAGCAGCCCGATTAGCGAGCAGTACTTC. It encodes CASSPISEQYF.

The rearrangement links TRBV2 to TRBJ2-3; D is possibly TRBD1 (6 bases). The germline V and J ends were trimmed by 5 bases and 3 bases, with 12 bases remaining between them. CDR3 length: 14 amino acids. The germline gives CDR1 SNHLY, CDR2 FYNNEI. CDR3 in amino acids: CASSKDSETDTQYF. The DNA for the CDR3 is TGTGCCAGCAGTAAGGACAGTGAGACAGATACGCAGTATTTT. The full variable domain, its missing parts supplied by reference TRBV2 and TRBJ2-3, is EPEVTQTPSHQVTQMGQEVILRCVPISNHLYFYWYRQILGQKVEFLVSFYNNEISEKSEIFDDQFSVERPDGSNFTLKIRSTKLEDSAMYFCASSKDSETDTQYFGPGTRLTVL.

The chain is built from TRBV7-9 and TRBJ2-5; TRBD2 matches 13 bases. Trimming cost V 5 bases and J 11 bases; bases outside gene matches: 14. Germline values: CDR1 SEHNR, CDR2 FQNEAQ (reference sequence). The CDR3 consists of 16 residues. The CDR3 coding sequence is TGTGCCAGCAGCCCCCCGGGACTAGCGGGAATGGGTGAGCAGTACTTC. Translated, it gives CASSPPGLAGMGEQYF.

The chain combines TRBV7-8 with TRBJ2-1; weak D call: TRBD2 (6 bases). CDR3 length equals 13 residues. CDR1 and CDR2 from the germline V gene are SGHVS and FQNEAQ. The V end was cut by 1 base, the J end by 6 bases, with 7 bases between. CDR3 amino acids: CASSLVGSNEQFF. Here the CDR3 DNA reads TGTGCCAGCAGCTTAGTCGGGAGCAATGAGCAGTTCTTC.

The rearrangement joins TRBV9 to TRBJ2-7; D possibly corresponds to TRBD2 (6 bases). Per the germline V gene, CDR1 is SGDLS and CDR2 is YYNGEE. The V and J ends lost 4 bases and 5 bases respectively, with 13 bases between them. The CDR3 contains 13 residues. The CDR3 loop is CASSPRDWDEQYF. The CDR3 nucleotides read TGTGCCAGCAGCCCTCGGGACTGGGACGAGCAGTACTTC.

This clonotype was seen a single time. The chain employs TRBV29-1 and TRBJ2-1; 9 bases agree with TRBD2. Germline values: CDR1 SQVTM, CDR2 ANQGSEA. The CDR3 has 12 residues. V was clipped by 7 bases and J by 3 bases; unmatched bases: 1. CDR3 region: CSELAGYNEQFF. The CDR3 DNA sequence: TGCAGCGAACTAGCGGGCTACAATGAGCAGTTCTTC.

The table lists this clonotype with a count of one. The chain carries TRBV7-6 and TRBJ2-7; 12 bases align to TRBD2. The germline V gene encodes CDR1 SGHVS and CDR2 FNYEAQ. The CDR3 contains 14 residues. J lost 5 bases, V lost 5 bases, and 4 bases had no gene match. For the CDR3, the DNA is TGTGCCAGCAGCCTCAGGACTAGCGGGGACGAGCAGTACTTC. Protein product: CASSLRTSGDEQYF.

This chain joins TRBV27 and TRBJ2-7, with 14 bases that match TRBD2. The V gene's germline CDR1 is MNHEY and CDR2 SMNVEV (reference sequence). CDR3 size: 19 residues. The V and J ends lost 7 bases and 0 bases, in that order; junction bases with no gene match: 14. CDR3 residues: CASIRPGTSGRGISYEQYF. CDR3 bases: TGTGCCAGCATACGACCCGGGACTAGCGGGAGAGGGATCTCCTACGAGCAGTACTTC.